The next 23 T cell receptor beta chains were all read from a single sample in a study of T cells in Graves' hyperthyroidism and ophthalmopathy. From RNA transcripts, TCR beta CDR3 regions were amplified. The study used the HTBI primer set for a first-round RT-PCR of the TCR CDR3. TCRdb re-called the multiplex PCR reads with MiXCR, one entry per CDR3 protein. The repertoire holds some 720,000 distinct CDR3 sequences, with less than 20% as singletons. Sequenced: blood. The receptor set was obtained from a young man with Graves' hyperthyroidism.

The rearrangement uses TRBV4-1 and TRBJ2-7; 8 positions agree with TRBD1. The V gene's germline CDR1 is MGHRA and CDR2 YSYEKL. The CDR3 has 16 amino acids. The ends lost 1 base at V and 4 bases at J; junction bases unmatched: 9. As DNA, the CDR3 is TGCGCCAGCAGCCAAGTTGCGGGACAGGTCGTGTACGAGCAGTACTTC. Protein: CASSQVAGQVVYEQYF.

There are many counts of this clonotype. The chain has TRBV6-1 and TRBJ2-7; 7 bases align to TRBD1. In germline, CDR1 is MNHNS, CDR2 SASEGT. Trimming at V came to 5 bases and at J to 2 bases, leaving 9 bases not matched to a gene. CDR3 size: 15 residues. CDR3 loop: CASSYLRQGTYEQYF. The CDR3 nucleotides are TGTGCCAGCAGTTACCTTCGACAGGGTACCTACGAGCAGTACTTC.

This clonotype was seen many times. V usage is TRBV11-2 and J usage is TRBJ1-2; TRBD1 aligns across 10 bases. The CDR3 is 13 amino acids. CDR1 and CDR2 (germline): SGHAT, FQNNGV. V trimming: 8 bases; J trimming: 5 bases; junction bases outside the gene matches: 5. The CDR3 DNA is TGTGCCAGCTCGGGACAGGGGTTTTATGGCTACACCTTC. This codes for CASSGQGFYGYTF.

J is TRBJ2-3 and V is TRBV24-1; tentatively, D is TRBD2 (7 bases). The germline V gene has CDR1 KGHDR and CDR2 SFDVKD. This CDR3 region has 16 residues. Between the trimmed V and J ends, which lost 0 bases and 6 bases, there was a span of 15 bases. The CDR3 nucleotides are TGTGCCACCAGTGATTTGGATGCGGGGGCAGGGGATACGCAGTATTTT. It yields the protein CATSDLDAGAGDTQYF.

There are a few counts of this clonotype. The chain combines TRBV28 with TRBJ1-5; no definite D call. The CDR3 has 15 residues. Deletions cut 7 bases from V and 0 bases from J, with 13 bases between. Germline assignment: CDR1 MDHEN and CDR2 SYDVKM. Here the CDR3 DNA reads TGTGCCAGCAACTTAGACCAGTATAGCAATCAGCCCCAGCATTTT. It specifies CASNLDQYSNQPQHF. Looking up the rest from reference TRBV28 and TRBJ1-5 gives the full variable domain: DVKVTQSSRYLVKRTGEKVFLECVQDMDHENMFWYRQDPGLGLRLIYFSYDVKMKEKGDIPEGYSVSREKKERFSLILESASTNQTSMYLCASNLDQYSNQPQHFGDGTRLSIL.

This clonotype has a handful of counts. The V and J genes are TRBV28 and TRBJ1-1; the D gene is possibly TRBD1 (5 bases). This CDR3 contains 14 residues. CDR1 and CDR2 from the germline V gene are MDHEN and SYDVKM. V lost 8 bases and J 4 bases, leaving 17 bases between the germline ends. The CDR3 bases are TGTGCCAGCGAAGGGGCAGAGTCACCCACTGAAGCTTTCTTT. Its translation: CASEGAESPTEAFF.

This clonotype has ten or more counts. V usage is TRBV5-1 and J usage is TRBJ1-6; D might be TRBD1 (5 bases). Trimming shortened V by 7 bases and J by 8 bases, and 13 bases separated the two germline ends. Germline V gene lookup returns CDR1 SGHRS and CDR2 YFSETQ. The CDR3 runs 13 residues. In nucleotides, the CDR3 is TGCGCCAGCTCGGGAACGGGGGATTCACCCCTCCACTTT. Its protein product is CASSGTGDSPLHF.

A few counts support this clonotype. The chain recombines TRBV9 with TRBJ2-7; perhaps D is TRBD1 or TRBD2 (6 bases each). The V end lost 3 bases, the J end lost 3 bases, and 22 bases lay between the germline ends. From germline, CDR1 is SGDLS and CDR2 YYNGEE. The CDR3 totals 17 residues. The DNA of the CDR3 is TGTGCCAGCAGCGGGGGGGCAGGTAGTGGAGTAATCTACGAGCAGTACTTC. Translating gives CASSGGAGSGVIYEQYF.

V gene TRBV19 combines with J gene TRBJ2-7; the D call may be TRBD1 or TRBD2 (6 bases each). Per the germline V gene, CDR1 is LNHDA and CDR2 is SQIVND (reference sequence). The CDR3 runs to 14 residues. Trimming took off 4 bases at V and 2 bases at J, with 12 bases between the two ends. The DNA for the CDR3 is TGTGCCAGTAGTACAGGAAGGGGGGCCTACGAGCAGTACTTC. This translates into CASSTGRGAYEQYF.

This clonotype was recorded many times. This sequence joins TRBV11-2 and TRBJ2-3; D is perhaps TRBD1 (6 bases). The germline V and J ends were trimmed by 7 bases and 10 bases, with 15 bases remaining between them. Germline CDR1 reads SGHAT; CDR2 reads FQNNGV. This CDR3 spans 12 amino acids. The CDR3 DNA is TGTGCCAGCAACCATGTTACAGGGTCGCAGTATTTT. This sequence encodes CASNHVTGSQYF.

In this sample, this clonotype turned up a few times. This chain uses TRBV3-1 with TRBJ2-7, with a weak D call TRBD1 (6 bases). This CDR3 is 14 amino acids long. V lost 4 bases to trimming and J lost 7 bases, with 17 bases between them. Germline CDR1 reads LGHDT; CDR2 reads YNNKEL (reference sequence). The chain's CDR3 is CASSPQGPQREQYF. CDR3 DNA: TGTGCCAGCAGCCCCCAGGGGCCCCAGAGGGAGCAGTACTTC.

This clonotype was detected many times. The CDR3 reads CASTRQGRNSPLHF. The CDR3 nucleotides are TGTGCCAGCACCCGGCAGGGCCGTAATTCACCCCTCCACTTT. V is TRBV12-3 or TRBV12-4 and J is TRBJ1-6, with D possibly matching TRBD1 (5 bases). This CDR3 comprises 14 residues. Trimming removed 7 bases from V and 6 bases from J, with 13 bases in between.

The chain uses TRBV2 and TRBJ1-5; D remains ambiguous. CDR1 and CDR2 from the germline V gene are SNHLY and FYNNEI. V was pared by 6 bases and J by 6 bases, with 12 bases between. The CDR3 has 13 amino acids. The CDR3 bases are TGTGCCAGCAGCTGGGGTATTAGTCAGCCCCAGCATTTT. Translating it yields CASSWGISQPQHF.

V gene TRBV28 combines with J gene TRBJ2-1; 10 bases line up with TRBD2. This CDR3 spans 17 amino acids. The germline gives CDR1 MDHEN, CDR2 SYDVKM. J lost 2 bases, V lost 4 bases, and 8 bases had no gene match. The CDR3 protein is CASSSVSGRNPYNEQFF. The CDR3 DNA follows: TGTGCCAGCAGTTCAGTTAGCGGGAGGAACCCCTACAATGAGCAGTTCTTC.

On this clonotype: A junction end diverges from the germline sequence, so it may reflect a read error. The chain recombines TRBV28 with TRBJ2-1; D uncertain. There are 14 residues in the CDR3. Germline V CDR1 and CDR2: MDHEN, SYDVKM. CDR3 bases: TGTGCCAGCACCCCCGCGAGCGAGAACAATAAGCAGTTCTTC. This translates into CASTPASENNKQFF.

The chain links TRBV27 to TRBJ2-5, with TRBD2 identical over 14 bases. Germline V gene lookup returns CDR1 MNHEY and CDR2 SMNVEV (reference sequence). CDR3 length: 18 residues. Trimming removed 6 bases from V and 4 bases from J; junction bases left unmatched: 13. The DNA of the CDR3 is TGTGCCAGCAGACCCAAGCGACTAGCGGGAGGGCCAGGAGAGACCCAGTACTTC. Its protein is CASRPKRLAGGPGETQYF.

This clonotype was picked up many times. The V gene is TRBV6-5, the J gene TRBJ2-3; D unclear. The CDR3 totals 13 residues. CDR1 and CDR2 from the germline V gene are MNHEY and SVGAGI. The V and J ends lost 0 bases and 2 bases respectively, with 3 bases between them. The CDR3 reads CASSYSPTDTQYF. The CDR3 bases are TGTGCCAGCAGTTACTCCCCCACAGATACGCAGTATTTT.

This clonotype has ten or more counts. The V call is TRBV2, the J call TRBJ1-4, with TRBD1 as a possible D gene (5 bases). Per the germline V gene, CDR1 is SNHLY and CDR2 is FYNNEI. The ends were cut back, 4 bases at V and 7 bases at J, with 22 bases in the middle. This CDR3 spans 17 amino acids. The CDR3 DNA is TGTGCCAGCAGTGGGACGAGGGGCACAGTTCAGGCTGAAAAACTGTTTTTT. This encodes CASSGTRGTVQAEKLFF.

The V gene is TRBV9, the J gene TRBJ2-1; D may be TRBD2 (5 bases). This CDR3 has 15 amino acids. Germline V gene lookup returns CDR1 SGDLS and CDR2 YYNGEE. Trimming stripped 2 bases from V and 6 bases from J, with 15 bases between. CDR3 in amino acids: CASSVRSGISNEQFF. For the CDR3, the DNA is TGTGCCAGCAGCGTGCGCTCGGGGATTAGCAATGAGCAGTTCTTC.

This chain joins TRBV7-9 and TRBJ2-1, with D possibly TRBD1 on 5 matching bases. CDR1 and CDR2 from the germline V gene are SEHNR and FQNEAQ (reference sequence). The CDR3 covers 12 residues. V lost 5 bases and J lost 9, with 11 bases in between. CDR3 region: CASSAGHTEQFF. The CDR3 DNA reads TGTGCCAGCAGCGCCGGACATACTGAGCAGTTCTTC.

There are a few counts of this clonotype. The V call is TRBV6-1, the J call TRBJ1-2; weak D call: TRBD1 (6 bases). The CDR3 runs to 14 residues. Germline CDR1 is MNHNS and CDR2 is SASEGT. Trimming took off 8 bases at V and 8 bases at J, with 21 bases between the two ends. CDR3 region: CASGGSGGHRGYTF. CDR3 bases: TGTGCCAGCGGGGGATCGGGGGGCCATCGGGGCTACACCTTC.

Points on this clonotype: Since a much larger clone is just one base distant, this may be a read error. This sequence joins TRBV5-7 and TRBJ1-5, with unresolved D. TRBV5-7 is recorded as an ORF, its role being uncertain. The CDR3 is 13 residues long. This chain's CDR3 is CAGSFTENQPQHF. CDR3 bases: TGTGCCGGCAGCTTCACAGAGAATCAGCCCCAGCATTTT.

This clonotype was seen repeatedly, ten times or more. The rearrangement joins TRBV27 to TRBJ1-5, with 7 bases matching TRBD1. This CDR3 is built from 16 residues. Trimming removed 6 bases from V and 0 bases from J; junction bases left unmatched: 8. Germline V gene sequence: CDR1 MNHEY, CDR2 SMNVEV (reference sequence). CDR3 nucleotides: TGTGCCAGCAGCTCGACAGGGCTCTATAGCAATCAGCCCCAGCATTTT. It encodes CASSSTGLYSNQPQHF.